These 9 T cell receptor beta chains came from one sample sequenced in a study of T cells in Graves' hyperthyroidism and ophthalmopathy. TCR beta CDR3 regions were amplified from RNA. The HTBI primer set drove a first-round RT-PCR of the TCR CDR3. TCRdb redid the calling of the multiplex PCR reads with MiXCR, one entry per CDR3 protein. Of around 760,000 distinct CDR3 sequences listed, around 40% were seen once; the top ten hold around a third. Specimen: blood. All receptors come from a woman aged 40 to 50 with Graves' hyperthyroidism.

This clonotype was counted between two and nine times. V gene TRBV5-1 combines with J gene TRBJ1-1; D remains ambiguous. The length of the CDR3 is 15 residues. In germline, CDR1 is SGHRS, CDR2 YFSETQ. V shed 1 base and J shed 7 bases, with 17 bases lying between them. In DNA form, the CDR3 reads TGCGCCAGCAGCTTGAATCCAGAGTTGAACGGTGAAGCTTTCTTT. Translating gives CASSLNPELNGEAFF. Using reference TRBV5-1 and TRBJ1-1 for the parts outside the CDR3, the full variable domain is KAGVTQTPRYLIKTRGQQVTLSCSPISGHRSVSWYQQTPGQGLQFLFEYFSETQRNKGNFPGRFSGRQFSNSRSEMNVSTLELGDSALYLCASSLNPELNGEAFFGQGTRLTVV.

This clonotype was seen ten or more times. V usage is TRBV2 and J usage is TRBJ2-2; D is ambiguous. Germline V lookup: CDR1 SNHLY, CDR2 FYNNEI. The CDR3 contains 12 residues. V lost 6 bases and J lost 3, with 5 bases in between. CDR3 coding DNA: TGTGCCAGCAGACCGGACACCGGGGAGCTGTTTTTT. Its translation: CASRPDTGELFF.

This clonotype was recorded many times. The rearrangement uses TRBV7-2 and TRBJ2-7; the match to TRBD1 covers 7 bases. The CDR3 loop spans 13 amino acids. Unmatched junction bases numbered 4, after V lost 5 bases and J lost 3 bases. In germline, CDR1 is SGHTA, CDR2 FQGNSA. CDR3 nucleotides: TGTGCCAGCAGCCCGGACAGGAACTACGAGCAGTACTTC. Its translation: CASSPDRNYEQYF.

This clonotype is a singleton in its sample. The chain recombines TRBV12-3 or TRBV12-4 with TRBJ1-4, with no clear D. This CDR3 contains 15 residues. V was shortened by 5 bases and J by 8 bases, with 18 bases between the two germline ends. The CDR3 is CASSPGRTASEKLFF. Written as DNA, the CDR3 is TGTGCCAGCAGTCCCGGACGGACGGCATCGGAAAAACTGTTTTTT.

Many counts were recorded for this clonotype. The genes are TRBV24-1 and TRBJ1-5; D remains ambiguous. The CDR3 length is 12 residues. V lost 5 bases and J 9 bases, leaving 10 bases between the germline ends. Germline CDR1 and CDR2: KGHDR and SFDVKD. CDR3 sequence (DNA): TGTGCCACCAGTGGCCTGTCGGCGCCCCAGCATTTT. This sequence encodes CATSGLSAPQHF.

CDR3 in DNA: TGTGCCAGCAGCCCCGGGGGGTTTCGAGGAGAGACCCAGTACTTC. This translates into CASSPGGFRGETQYF. The J gene is TRBJ2-5, the V gene TRBV9, with 7 positions matching TRBD2. J gave up 4 bases and V 4 bases, and 10 bases lay outside the gene matches. Per the germline V gene, CDR1 is SGDLS and CDR2 is YYNGEE. The CDR3 has 15 amino acids. The whole variable domain, remainder taken from reference TRBV9 and TRBJ2-5, is DSGVTQTPKHLITATGQRVTLRCSPRSGDLSVYWYQQSLDQGLQFLIQYYNGEERAKGNILERFSAQQFPDLHSELNLSSLELGDSALYFCASSPGGFRGETQYFGPGTRLLVL.

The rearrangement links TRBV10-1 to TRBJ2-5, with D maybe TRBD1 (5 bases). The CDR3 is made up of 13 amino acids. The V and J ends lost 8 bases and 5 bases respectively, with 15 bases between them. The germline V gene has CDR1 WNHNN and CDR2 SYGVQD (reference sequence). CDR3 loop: CASQQAVRETQYF. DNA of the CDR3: TGCGCCAGCCAACAGGCGGTCCGGGAGACCCAGTACTTC.

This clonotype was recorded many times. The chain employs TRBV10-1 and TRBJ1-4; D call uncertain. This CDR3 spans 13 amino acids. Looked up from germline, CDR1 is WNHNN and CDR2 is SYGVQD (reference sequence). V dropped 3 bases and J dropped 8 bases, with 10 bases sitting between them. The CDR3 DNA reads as TGCGCCAGCAGTGATCCGCGCCGAGAAAAACTGTTTTTT. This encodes CASSDPRREKLFF.

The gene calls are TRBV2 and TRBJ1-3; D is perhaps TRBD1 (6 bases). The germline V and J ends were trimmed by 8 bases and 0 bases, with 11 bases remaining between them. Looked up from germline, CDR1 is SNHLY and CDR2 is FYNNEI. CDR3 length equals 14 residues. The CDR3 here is CASQGGSSGNTIYF. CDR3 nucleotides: TGTGCCAGCCAAGGGGGGAGCTCTGGAAACACCATATATTTT. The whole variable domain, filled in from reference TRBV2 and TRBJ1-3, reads EPEVTQTPSHQVTQMGQEVILRCVPISNHLYFYWYRQILGQKVEFLVSFYNNEISEKSEIFDDQFSVERPDGSNFTLKIRSTKLEDSAMYFCASQGGSSGNTIYFGEGSWLTVV.